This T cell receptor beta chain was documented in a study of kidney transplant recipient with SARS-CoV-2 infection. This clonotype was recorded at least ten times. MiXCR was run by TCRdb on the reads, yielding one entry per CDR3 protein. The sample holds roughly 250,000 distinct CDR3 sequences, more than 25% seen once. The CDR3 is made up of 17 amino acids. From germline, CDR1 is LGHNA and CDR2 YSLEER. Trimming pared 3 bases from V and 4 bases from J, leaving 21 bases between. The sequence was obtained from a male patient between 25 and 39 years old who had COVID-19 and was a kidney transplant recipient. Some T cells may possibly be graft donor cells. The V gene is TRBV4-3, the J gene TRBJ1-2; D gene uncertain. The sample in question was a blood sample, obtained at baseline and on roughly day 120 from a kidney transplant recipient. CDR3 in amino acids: CASSHVSGRRKTYGYTF. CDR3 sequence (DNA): TGCGCCAGCAGCCACGTCTCAGGACGTCGAAAGACCTATGGCTACACCTTC.